What follows is one TCR beta chain and its context. Its antigen is undetermined. Other DNA sequences within the sample encode an identical CDR3. CDR3 size: 14 residues. CDR1 is SGDLS and CDR2 is YYNGEE in the germline V gene. With V trimmed by 4 bases and J by 3 bases, 5 bases remained unmatched. This sample was included in a study of shared clonotypes between healthy human individuals. The wider study: The people who gave samples were two women and a few men aged 18 to 49. Broader study findings: Estimated richness was generally greater in naive than memory subsets.

CD4+ cells underwent separation, giving CD45RA+ naive and CD45RA-negative memory subsets. Clones were read by immunoSEQ multiplex PCR, and TCRdb kept only the in-frame ones, dropping some. Of around 1,000,000 clones in the sample, about 72% are singletons; the top ten hold more than 0.85%. Sequences were obtained from memory CD4+ T cells from PBMCs. The subset denotes: CD45RA-negative fraction. The sequence was obtained from a man in his late teens or twenties in good health. Some clones in this sample may be carry-over from other donors' samples. This rearrangement joins TRBV9 to TRBJ2-3, with 7 nucleotides matching TRBD1. This chain's CDR3 is CASSPRQGTDTQYF. The CDR3 nucleotides read TGTGCCAGCAGCCCGCGACAGGGAACAGATACGCAGTATTTT.